This TCR beta chain was captured by sequencing in a study of T-cell memory formation after mild COVID-19 (dated by TCRdb to the early 2020s). As for the study more broadly: Most TCR sequence clusters were specific to one of the two donors. T-cell clones expanding and contracting after mild COVID-19 in a couple of donors were tracked by longitudinal TCRalpha and TCRbeta repertoire sequencing. The cohort comprised two young, previously healthy adult volunteers, one female and one male. Findings and caveats that apply to the study as a whole: Some responding clones were found in pre-infection memory, which suggests that pre-existing cross-reactive memory T cells took part in the SARS-CoV-2 response. Contracting CD4+ clones turned up mainly in the CM and EM memory subsets, whereas EMRA was where CD8+ clones were enriched. Balanced CD4/CD8 phenotypes were observed for clones contracting from day 15 to 85, whereas a bias towards CD4+ was observed for a second wave of clones expanding from day 15 to 37. SARS-CoV-2 specificity was not confirmed for the second-wave clones peaking on day 37. Only two mild cases were covered in the study, and larger cohorts including severe cases with pre-infection samples were considered necessary.

Based on the germline V gene (reference sequence), the CDR1 and CDR2 sequences are LNHDA and SQIVND. Inclusive of the bounding cysteine and phenylalanine, the CDR3 is 15 residues long. Only the CDR3 DNA stays, 45 bases, in frame from base 1. The germline V end is reduced by 6 bases and the J end by 2 bases; junction bases left unmatched: 4. Ficoll-Paque density gradient centrifugation was used to isolate PBMCs. The reads were generated on an Illumina NovaSeq 6000. cDNA libraries for TCRalpha and TCRbeta were prepared by 5'RACE using constant-segment primers, with sample barcodes and unique molecular identifiers added. RNA was extracted from every sample with Trizol reagent. Amplification of the libraries took two PCR steps, and the second step added a second sample barcode plus Illumina TruSeq adapters. The libraries were sequenced on an Illumina NovaSeq using 2 x 150 bp paired-end reads. On the authors' methods: Reads were demultiplexed and collapsed into UMI-guided consensus sequences with migec v1.2.7. Using mixcr v2.1.11, UMI consensuses were aligned to TRA and TRB V and J templates and then assembled into clonotypes. A clonotype was counted as expanded or contracted only if both edgeR and NoisET called the change significant, with noise models trained on biological replicates. For edgeR calls, the thresholds were a false discovery rate-adjusted p below 0.01 and a log2 fold-change of 1. As an exploratory analysis of dynamics, PCA with hierarchical clustering was applied to max-normalized trajectories of the 1000 most abundant clonotypes. Separately sequenced CD4+ and CD8+ repertoires were used to assign a CD4 or CD8 phenotype to each responding clone. The public reads were quality trimmed at Q25 with fastp and then assembled into clones with MiXCR by TCRdb, keeping productive beta chains. Entries that share a CDR3 protein sequence are merged under the most common genes and DNA. Clone size and V and J calls follow TCRdb, not the original study. This sample comprises approximately 400,000 distinct CDR3 sequences, about 20% of them detected only once. Clones ranked in the top ten supply about 22% of the sample.

Regarding this clonotype: The specificity of this receptor is unknown. No quality values exist for individual bases; no much larger clone is one base distant.

The V and J genes are TRBV19 and TRBJ1-6; TRBD1 fits 7 bases in the junction. Sample: PBMCs or a T cell subset sorted from them (not recorded which). This TCR came from a man aged 18 to 29 who had mild COVID-19 (a few samples of this study predate the infection). The sample titles of this study are shuffled in the database, so cell type and time point are left out; the donor was told from shared clones. The encoded CDR3 is CASRGGQAYNSPLHF. The DNA sequence is TGTGCCAGTAGGGGAGGACAGGCCTATAATTCACCCCTCCACTTT.